The 15 T cell receptor beta chains given below trace back to one sample, sequenced in a study of lymphopenia after photon versus proton radiotherapy (dated by TCRdb to between 2018 and 2021). Libraries came from the immunoSEQ multiplex PCR assay. TCRdb holds this immuneACCESS table with in-frame rearrangements only. Some clones are missing; in checked studies, unresolved V genes explain under half, and the rest has no known cause. Across this sample there are under 65,000 clones, with approximately 84% seen only once. Around 2% of the sample is held by the ten biggest clonotypes. Sample: peripheral blood, taken from a patient treated with proton-based radiotherapy. Source of these receptors: a man in his 60s with pancreatic cancer.

The V call is TRBV10-3, the J call TRBJ1-3, with D hard to call. Germline loops: CDR1 ENHRY, CDR2 SYGVKD. Trimming left V 3 bases short and J 0 bases short, with 6 bases between. This CDR3 has 14 residues. CDR3 bases: TGTGCCATCAGTGACGGTAGCTCTGGAAACACCATATATTTT. This translates into CAISDGSSGNTIYF.

The sample holds one count of this clone. The rearrangement uses TRBV7-2 and TRBJ2-3, with D perhaps TRBD2 (5 bases). With 8 bases removed from V and 1 base from J, the gap between germline ends came to 22 bases. CDR1 SGHTA and CDR2 FQGNSA come from the germline V gene. This CDR3 comprises 17 residues. The CDR3 bases are TGTGCCAGCTCTTCGGGTCTCGAGTACGGGGGCACAGATACGCAGTATTTT. As protein: CASSSGLEYGGTDTQYF.

The chain combines TRBV9 with TRBJ2-6, with D unclear. Per the germline V gene, CDR1 is SGDLS and CDR2 is YYNGEE. V was clipped by 4 bases and J by 0 bases, with 11 bases between them. This CDR3 contains 16 residues. This CDR3 is CASSPRFDSGANVLTF. The CDR3 DNA sequence: TGTGCCAGCAGCCCTCGTTTTGACTCTGGGGCCAACGTCCTGACTTTC.

The rearrangement links TRBV29-1 to TRBJ1-2, with D hard to call. V was pared by 1 base and J by 0 bases, with 12 bases between. CDR3 length: 15 amino acids. Looked up from germline, CDR1 is SQVTM and CDR2 is ANQGSEA. CDR3 bases: TGCAGCGTTGAAGGCTGGGGAGCTACTAACTATGGCTACACCTTC. This gives the protein CSVEGWGATNYGYTF.

This clone was seen more than once but under ten times. The J gene is TRBJ2-7, the V gene TRBV28; 12 nucleotides agree with TRBD2. The CDR3 consists of 15 residues. Looked up from germline, CDR1 is MDHEN and CDR2 is SYDVKM. With V trimmed by 4 bases and J by 6 bases, 7 bases remained unmatched. The CDR3 is CASSSRTSGIGEQYF. In nucleotides, the CDR3 is TGTGCCAGCAGTTCCAGGACTAGCGGGATAGGCGAGCAGTACTTC.

This clone was observed a handful of times. This sequence joins TRBV7-3 and TRBJ2-1; a possible D gene is TRBD1 (8 bases). Germline CDR1 is SGHTA and CDR2 is FQGTGA. This CDR3 contains 14 residues. V was pared by 5 bases and J by 8 bases, with 16 bases between. The CDR3 DNA is TGTGCCAGCAGCCGACAGGGGCTAGCGGATGAGCAGTTCTTC. Its protein is CASSRQGLADEQFF.

The chain combines TRBV15 with TRBJ2-4; possible D gene TRBD1, 6 bases. The germline gives CDR1 LNHNV, CDR2 YYDKDF (reference sequence). CDR3 length: 15 residues. Trimming shortened V by 6 bases and J by 3 bases, and 15 bases separated the two germline ends. CDR3 in DNA: TGTGCCACCAGGCTAACAGGGTTCGACAAAAACATTCAGTACTTC. Its translation: CATRLTGFDKNIQYF.

This chain uses TRBV7-2 with TRBJ2-2; D not certain. The CDR3 totals 11 residues. The V and J ends lost 3 bases and 7 bases respectively, with 3 bases between them. Per germline, CDR1 SGHTA and CDR2 FQGNSA. The CDR3, as DNA: TGTGCCAGCAGCTTCTTCGGGGAGCTGTTTTTT. It yields the protein CASSFFGELFF.

This chain links TRBV6-1 with TRBJ2-5; the match to TRBD2 covers 11 bases. Trimming removed 7 bases from V and 4 bases from J; junction bases left unmatched: 5. Germline values: CDR1 MNHNS, CDR2 SASEGT. CDR3 length: 14 residues. CDR3 residues: CASITSGRSETQYF. Here the CDR3 DNA reads TGTGCCAGCATTACTAGCGGGAGATCAGAGACCCAGTACTTC.

Only a few counts were recorded for this clone. This chain links TRBV11-2 with TRBJ2-6; D gene ambiguous. V lost 1 base and J 0 bases, leaving 10 bases between the germline ends. This CDR3 is 17 amino acids long. Germline V CDR1 and CDR2: SGHAT, FQNNGV. CDR3 protein: CASSLANSYSGANVLTF. CDR3 coding DNA: TGTGCCAGCAGCTTAGCCAACTCTTACTCTGGGGCCAACGTCCTGACTTTC. The entire variable domain, with the rest obtained from reference TRBV11-2 and TRBJ2-6, is as follows: EAGVAQSPRYKIIEKRQSVAFWCNPISGHATLYWYQQILGQGPKLLIQFQNNGVVDDSQLPKDRFSAERLKGVDSTLKIQPAKLEDSAVYLCASSLANSYSGANVLTFGAGSRLTVL.

V is TRBV6-5 and J is TRBJ1-3; 7 bases map to TRBD1. V was pared by 0 bases and J by 4 bases, with 3 bases of the junction left unmatched. Germline CDR1 MNHEY, CDR2 SVGAGI. The CDR3 runs 15 residues. Written as DNA, the CDR3 is TGTGCCAGCAGTTACTCACAGGGGCCCGGAAACACCATATATTTT. This translates into CASSYSQGPGNTIYF.

J is TRBJ2-5 and V is TRBV6-5; D unclear. This CDR3 contains 14 residues. Germline values: CDR1 MNHEY, CDR2 SVGAGI. Trimming shortened V by 0 bases and J by 2 bases, and 7 bases separated the two germline ends. The CDR3 DNA sequence: TGTGCCAGCAGTTACTCTGCACGTCAAGAGACCCAGTACTTC. Residues: CASSYSARQETQYF.

This clone turned up a few times. The chain combines TRBV27 with TRBJ1-2; 7 bases line up with TRBD1. V gave up 5 bases and J gave up 2 bases; unmatched junction bases: 8. The CDR3 has 15 amino acids. The germline gives CDR1 MNHEY, CDR2 SMNVEV (reference sequence). This CDR3 is CASSTYRGENYGYTF. As DNA, the CDR3 is TGTGCCAGCAGTACTTACAGGGGAGAGAACTATGGCTACACCTTC.

CDR3 bases: TGTGCCAGCAGTTACAATGGGCGGTATGAGCAGTTCTTC. The encoded protein is CASSYNGRYEQFF. The V and J genes are TRBV6-5 and TRBJ2-1; no clear D gene. The CDR3 spans 13 residues. Germline-derived CDR1 and CDR2 are MNHEY and SVGAGI. Deletions cut 2 bases from V and 8 bases from J, with 10 bases between.

This rearrangement joins TRBV5-1 to TRBJ1-5, with TRBD1 matching 9 bases. J lost 2 bases, V lost 0 bases, and 0 bases had no gene match. From germline, CDR1 is SGHRS and CDR2 YFSETQ. This CDR3 comprises 15 residues. CDR3: CASSLGQGGNQPQHF. In DNA, the CDR3 is TGCGCCAGCAGCTTGGGACAGGGGGGCAATCAGCCCCAGCATTTT. Using reference TRBV5-1 and TRBJ1-5 for the parts outside the CDR3, the full variable domain is KAGVTQTPRYLIKTRGQQVTLSCSPISGHRSVSWYQQTPGQGLQFLFEYFSETQRNKGNFPGRFSGRQFSNSRSEMNVSTLELGDSALYLCASSLGQGGNQPQHFGDGTRLSIL.